This T cell receptor beta chain was sequenced during a study of cytomegalovirus exposure and HLA in healthy donors. TCRdb's table, derived via immunoSEQ multiplex PCR, lists solely in-frame clones and lacks some. The table records about 120,000 clones, about 84% of them present only once. Trimming removed 3 bases from V and 4 bases from J, with 15 bases in between. The CDR3 runs 15 residues. The germline V gene has CDR1 MGHDK and CDR2 SYGVNS. Sequences were obtained from PBMCs. The TCR was taken from a woman aged 25 to 39 in good health and CMV-seronegative. The chain links TRBV25-1 to TRBJ2-5, with D possibly being TRBD1 (5 bases). The CDR3 sequence: CASSDSARATETQYF. The CDR3 DNA follows: TGTGCCAGCAGTGACTCCGCCAGGGCCACAGAGACCCAGTACTTC. Variable domain in full (rest from reference TRBV25-1 and TRBJ2-5): EADIYQTPRYLVIGTGKKITLECSQTMGHDKMYWYQQDPGMELHLIHYSYGVNSTEKGDLSSESTVSRIRTEHFPLTLESARPSHTSQYLCASSDSARATETQYFGPGTRLLVL.